What follows are 21 T cell receptor beta chains derived from one specimen sequenced in a study of blood T cell repertoires in COVID-19. Clones were sequenced by immunoSEQ multiplex PCR, and TCRdb holds only the in-frame ones, with some missing. The data hold fewer than 70,000 clones, with 90% observed a single time. The sample consisted of peripheral blood. The receptor set was obtained from an elderly woman with active COVID-19.

This clone appeared a single time. This sequence joins TRBV28 and TRBJ1-4; D is possibly TRBD1 (6 bases). V shed 6 bases and J shed 7 bases, with 15 bases lying between them. CDR3 length: 14 residues. Germline loops: CDR1 MDHEN, CDR2 SYDVKM. The DNA for the CDR3 is TGTGCCAGCAGCCCCGGGGGGGCCGGTGAAAAACTGTTTTTT. This sequence encodes CASSPGGAGEKLFF.

V is TRBV20-1 and J is TRBJ1-6; 10 bases are shared with TRBD1. The CDR3 covers 11 residues. Germline loops: CDR1 DFQATT, CDR2 SNEGSKA (reference sequence). Unmatched junction bases numbered 7, after V lost 6 bases and J lost 17 bases. In nucleotides, the CDR3 is TGCAGTGCAACCGGGACAGGGGTTATCCACTTT. Translated: CSATGTGVIHF.

This clone showed up just once. The CDR3 sequence is CASSGSPYGYTF. DNA for the CDR3: TGTGCCAGCAGCGGGAGCCCCTATGGCTACACCTTC. This chain connects TRBV7-2 to TRBJ1-2, with no clear D. The CDR3 has 12 residues. Trimming stripped 5 bases from V and 4 bases from J, with 8 bases between. CDR1 is SGHTA and CDR2 is FQGNSA in the germline V gene.

The J gene is TRBJ2-1, the V gene TRBV3-1 (or the pseudogene TRBV3-2), with 9 bases lining up with TRBD2. Trimming at V came to 7 bases and at J to 7 bases, leaving 11 bases not matched to a gene. From germline, CDR1 is LGHDT and CDR2 YNNKEL (reference sequence). CDR3 length: 15 residues. CDR3 sequence (DNA): TGTGCCAGCATTCAGACTAGCGGCACGTTAAATGAGCAGTTCTTC. This codes for CASIQTSGTLNEQFF.

This chain links TRBV2 with TRBJ2-1; 8 bases fit TRBD2. The CDR3 runs to 15 residues. The junction had 7 bases not matched to a gene; V was cut back by 4 bases and J by 5 bases. Looked up from germline, CDR1 is SNHLY and CDR2 is FYNNEI. The CDR3 nucleotides read TGTGCCAGCAGTGCAGAGCGGGAGTTCGACAATGAGCAGTTCTTC. This gives the protein CASSAEREFDNEQFF.

In its sample, this clone was seen once. The chain links TRBV18 to TRBJ2-7; 7 bases line up with TRBD1. V gave up 3 bases and J gave up 3 bases; unmatched junction bases: 5. Germline assignment: CDR1 KGHSH and CDR2 LQKENI. The CDR3 has 14 amino acids. As DNA, the CDR3 is TGTGCCAGCTCACCGGGACAGTCCAACTACGAGCAGTACTTC. Its protein is CASSPGQSNYEQYF. Based on the CDR3 plus reference TRBV18 and TRBJ2-7, the full variable domain is NAGVMQNPRHLVRRRGQEARLRCSPMKGHSHVYWYRQLPEEGLKFMVYLQKENIIDESGMPKERFSAEFPKEGPSILRIQQVVRGDSAAYFCASSPGQSNYEQYFGPGTRLTVT.

The chain is built from TRBV18 and TRBJ2-1; 7 bases map to TRBD2. V was clipped by 4 bases and J by 9 bases; unmatched bases: 21. Germline CDR1 and CDR2: KGHSH and LQKENI. CDR3 length: 18 residues. The CDR3 loop is CASSLSSGDYDYTGEQFF. CDR3 nucleotide sequence: TGTGCCAGCTCACTTTCCTCGGGGGACTACGATTATACCGGTGAGCAGTTCTTC. Based on the CDR3 plus reference TRBV18 and TRBJ2-1, the full variable domain is NAGVMQNPRHLVRRRGQEARLRCSPMKGHSHVYWYRQLPEEGLKFMVYLQKENIIDESGMPKERFSAEFPKEGPSILRIQQVVRGDSAAYFCASSLSSGDYDYTGEQFFGPGTRLTVL.

The chain employs TRBV2 and TRBJ2-1, with 7 bases aligning to TRBD2. V shed 6 bases and J 5 bases; nucleotides not matched to a gene: 13. Germline V gene sequence: CDR1 SNHLY, CDR2 FYNNEI. The CDR3 spans 16 residues. CDR3 nucleotide sequence: TGTGCCAGCAGCAGATTTTGGGAGGGCCTAAACAATGAGCAGTTCTTC. It specifies CASSRFWEGLNNEQFF.

The rearrangement joins TRBV7-9 to TRBJ2-1; TRBD1 matches 7 bases. V trimming: 3 bases; J trimming: 0 bases; junction bases outside the gene matches: 8. The germline V gene encodes CDR1 SEHNR and CDR2 FQNEAQ (reference sequence). This CDR3 is built from 17 residues. In nucleotides, the CDR3 is TGTGCCAGCAGCTTTCTTTCGGGACAGAGCTCCTACAATGAGCAGTTCTTC. It translates to CASSFLSGQSSYNEQFF. Supplemented by reference TRBV7-9 and TRBJ2-1, the full variable domain reads DTGVSQNPRHKITKRGQNVTFRCDPISEHNRLYWYRQTLGQGPEFLTYFQNEAQLEKSRLLSDRFSAERPKGSFSTLEIQRTEQGDSAMYLCASSFLSGQSSYNEQFFGPGTRLTVL.

The rearrangement joins TRBV10-2 to TRBJ2-3; 8 bases line up with TRBD2. Germline V gives CDR1 WSHSY, CDR2 SAAADI. The CDR3 has 17 residues. J gave up 1 base and V 0 bases, and 6 bases lay outside the gene matches. The CDR3 reads CASSESMAGGGTDTQYF. CDR3 DNA: TGCGCCAGCAGTGAGTCGATGGCGGGAGGAGGCACAGATACGCAGTATTTT.

The rearrangement joins TRBV5-1 to TRBJ1-1; no clear D gene. CDR3 length: 14 amino acids. Germline V gene data show CDR1 as SGHRS and CDR2 as YFSETQ. V dropped 4 bases and J dropped 10 bases, with 20 bases sitting between them. CDR3 bases: TGCGCCAGCAGCGCCAACATAGGAGCGGTTGGAGCTTTCTTT. Its translation is CASSANIGAVGAFF. The entire variable domain, with the rest obtained from reference TRBV5-1 and TRBJ1-1, is as follows: KAGVTQTPRYLIKTRGQQVTLSCSPISGHRSVSWYQQTPGQGLQFLFEYFSETQRNKGNFPGRFSGRQFSNSRSEMNVSTLELGDSALYLCASSANIGAVGAFFGQGTRLTVV.

The V gene is TRBV29-1, the J gene TRBJ2-3; no reliable D call. Germline V gene data show CDR1 as SQVTM and CDR2 as ANQGSEA. The V end lost 4 bases, the J end lost 0 bases, and 14 bases lay between the germline ends. The CDR3 runs 15 residues. The CDR3 DNA sequence: TGCAGCGTTGCCCTGGGTAGCACAAGCACAGATACGCAGTATTTT. It encodes CSVALGSTSTDTQYF.

This clone was seen just once. The J gene is TRBJ2-3, the V gene TRBV6-5, with a weak D call TRBD1 (6 bases). The CDR3 contains 13 residues. Looked up from germline, CDR1 is MNHEY and CDR2 is SVGAGI. V was clipped by 6 bases and J by 5 bases, with 12 bases between them. DNA of the CDR3: TGTGCCAGCAGCCCGACAGGAGGAGATACGCAGTATTTT. Translating gives CASSPTGGDTQYF.

The CDR3: CASSQGSTESYEQYF. CDR3 DNA: TGCGCCAGCAGCCAAGGATCGACAGAATCCTACGAGCAGTACTTC. The chain combines TRBV4-1 with TRBJ2-7; D might be TRBD1 (5 bases). Trimming took 1 base from V and 1 from J, leaving 11 bases between them. The CDR3 length is 15 residues. Germline CDR1 is MGHRA and CDR2 is YSYEKL.

The rearrangement joins TRBV7-2 to TRBJ2-3, with 8 positions matching TRBD2. Per the germline V gene, CDR1 is SGHTA and CDR2 is FQGNSA. With 0 bases clipped from V and 3 bases from J, the junction kept 2 bases outside the gene matches. The CDR3 contains 15 residues. The CDR3 here is CASSLAGGETDTQYF. In nucleotides, the CDR3 is TGTGCCAGCAGCTTAGCCGGGGGGGAAACAGATACGCAGTATTTT.

This chain joins TRBV28 and TRBJ1-4; a possible D gene is TRBD1 (5 bases). The germline V gene has CDR1 MDHEN and CDR2 SYDVKM. With 5 bases removed from V and 7 bases from J, the gap between germline ends came to 17 bases. The CDR3 sequence is 15 residues long. The CDR3, as DNA: TGTGCCAGCAGTCTCCGTACAGGAGGGCCTGAAAAACTGTTTTTT. As protein: CASSLRTGGPEKLFF. The full variable domain, its missing parts supplied by reference TRBV28 and TRBJ1-4, is DVKVTQSSRYLVKRTGEKVFLECVQDMDHENMFWYRQDPGLGLRLIYFSYDVKMKEKGDIPEGYSVSREKKERFSLILESASTNQTSMYLCASSLRTGGPEKLFFGSGTQLSVL.

The rearrangement links TRBV7-2 to TRBJ1-6, with 10 bases lining up with TRBD1. The CDR3 has 14 residues. Germline values: CDR1 SGHTA, CDR2 FQGNSA. Losses at the gene ends were 5 bases for V and 9 bases for J; bases not matched to a gene: 4. The CDR3: CASSPDRGLSPLHF. CDR3 DNA sequence: TGTGCCAGCAGCCCCGACAGGGGGCTTTCACCCCTCCACTTT.

The chain is built from TRBV6-1 and TRBJ2-7; TRBD2 aligns across 9 bases. Germline CDR1 and CDR2: MNHNS and SASEGT. CDR3 size: 15 residues. The V and J ends lost 2 bases and 2 bases, in that order; junction bases with no gene match: 4. CDR3 nucleotide sequence: TGTGCCAGCAGTGAATCTAGCGGGGTCGCCTACGAGCAGTACTTC. Protein: CASSESSGVAYEQYF.

This clone was seen a single time. The chain recombines TRBV27 with TRBJ2-3, with 11 bases matching TRBD1. J was trimmed by 5 bases and V by 2 bases; bases with no gene match: 6. The CDR3 runs to 16 residues. Germline lookup yields CDR1 MNHEY and CDR2 SMNVEV (reference sequence). The CDR3 is CASSLDRTGGIDTQYF. In DNA form, the CDR3 reads TGTGCCAGCAGTTTAGACCGGACAGGGGGCATAGATACGCAGTATTTT.

The chain couples TRBV18 to TRBJ2-3; 10 nucleotides match TRBD2. After removal of 6 bases from V and 8 bases from J, the junction contained 11 bases not matched to a gene. The germline V gene has CDR1 KGHSH and CDR2 LQKENI. The CDR3 totals 15 residues. CDR3: CASSSLAGGESTQYF. The CDR3 coding sequence is TGTGCCAGCTCGTCCTTAGCGGGAGGCGAGTCTACGCAGTATTTT.

The rearrangement joins TRBV2 to TRBJ1-2; the D gene is possibly TRBD1 (6 bases). CDR1 and CDR2 from the germline V gene are SNHLY and FYNNEI. Trimming removed 7 bases at V and 6 bases at J, with 15 bases between. The CDR3 is 13 residues long. The CDR3 DNA is TGTGCCAGCACCTACAGGGCCGACGATGGCTACACCTTC. Encoded protein: CASTYRADDGYTF.